Given below is one TCR beta chain in context. The data are from a study of blood T cell repertoires in COVID-19. The overall study: Sample material is recorded as cDNA or gDNA derived from T cells, B-cell-depleted T cells, or PBMCs.

Under the authors' procedure: By means of reference gene primer amplification, nucleated cell counts were estimated. This table comes from immunoSEQ multiplex PCR, and its TCRdb copy is limited to in-frame clones, with some not included. V and J calls and clone size come straight from that table; D and trimming were deduced from the DNA. The sample holds approximately 50,000 clones, 70% to 80% seen once. V lost 3 bases and J 7 bases, leaving 9 bases between the germline ends. CDR1 is SNHLY, CDR2 FYNNEI, per germline. The CDR3 length is 12 residues. The specimen was peripheral blood. The chain employs TRBV2 and TRBJ1-2; no clear D gene. The TCR was taken from a man in his fifties or sixties with active or convalescent COVID-19. The CDR3 is CASSERVRGYTF. As DNA, the CDR3 is TGTGCCAGCAGTGAGCGAGTTCGTGGCTACACCTTC.